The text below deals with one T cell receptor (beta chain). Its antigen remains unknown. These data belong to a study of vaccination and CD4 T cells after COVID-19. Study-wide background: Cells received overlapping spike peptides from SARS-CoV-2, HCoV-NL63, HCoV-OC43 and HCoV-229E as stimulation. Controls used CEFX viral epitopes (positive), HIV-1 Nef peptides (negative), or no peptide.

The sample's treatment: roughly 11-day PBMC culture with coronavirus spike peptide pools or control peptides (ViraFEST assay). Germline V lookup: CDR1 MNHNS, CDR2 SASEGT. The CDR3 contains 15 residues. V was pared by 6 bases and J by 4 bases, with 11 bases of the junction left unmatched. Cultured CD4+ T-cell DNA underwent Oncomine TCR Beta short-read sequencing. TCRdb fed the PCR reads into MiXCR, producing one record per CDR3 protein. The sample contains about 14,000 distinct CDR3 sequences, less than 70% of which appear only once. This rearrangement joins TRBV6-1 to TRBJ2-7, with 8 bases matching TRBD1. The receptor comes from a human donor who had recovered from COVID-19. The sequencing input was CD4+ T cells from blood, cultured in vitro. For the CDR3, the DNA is TGTGCCAGCAGACAGGGGGTTTGGCTTGGGTACGAGCAGTACTTC. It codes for CASRQGVWLGYEQYF.